This TCR beta chain is from a study of cytotoxic CD8 clonotypes in ibrutinib-treated CLL. Across the whole study: Timing of response sample collection was a median approximately twelve months after treatment start, with a range of 6 to 36.

The table came from immunoSEQ multiplex PCR; TCRdb's copy has only in-frame clones and leaves some out. The repertoire has some 170,000 clones, roughly 88% of them found once; the top ten carry around 3%. Germline-derived CDR1 and CDR2 are LNHDA and SQIVND (reference sequence). The CDR3 contains 15 residues. Trimming removed 3 bases from V and 3 bases from J; junction bases left unmatched: 7. The receptor was derived from a human donor with chronic lymphocytic leukemia. The sample consisted of PBMCs, taken at disease progression, from a patient treated with ibrutinib. The chain links TRBV19 to TRBJ1-2; 7 bases are a match to TRBD1. The CDR3 nucleotides are TGTGCCAGTAGTATCGGGGACAGAACCCACTATGGCTACACCTTC. Translating it yields CASSIGDRTHYGYTF.